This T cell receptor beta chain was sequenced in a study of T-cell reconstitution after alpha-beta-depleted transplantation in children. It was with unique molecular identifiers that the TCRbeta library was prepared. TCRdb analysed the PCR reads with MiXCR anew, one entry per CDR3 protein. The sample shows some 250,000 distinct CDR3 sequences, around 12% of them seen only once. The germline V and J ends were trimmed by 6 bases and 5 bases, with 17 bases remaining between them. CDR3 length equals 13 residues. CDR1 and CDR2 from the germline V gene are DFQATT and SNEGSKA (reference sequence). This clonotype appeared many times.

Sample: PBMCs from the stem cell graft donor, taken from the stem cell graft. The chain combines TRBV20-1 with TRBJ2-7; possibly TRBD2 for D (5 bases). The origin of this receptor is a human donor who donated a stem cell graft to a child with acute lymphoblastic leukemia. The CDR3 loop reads CSAGISDPNEQYF. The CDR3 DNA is TGCAGTGCCGGGATTTCAGATCCTAACGAGCAGTACTTC.